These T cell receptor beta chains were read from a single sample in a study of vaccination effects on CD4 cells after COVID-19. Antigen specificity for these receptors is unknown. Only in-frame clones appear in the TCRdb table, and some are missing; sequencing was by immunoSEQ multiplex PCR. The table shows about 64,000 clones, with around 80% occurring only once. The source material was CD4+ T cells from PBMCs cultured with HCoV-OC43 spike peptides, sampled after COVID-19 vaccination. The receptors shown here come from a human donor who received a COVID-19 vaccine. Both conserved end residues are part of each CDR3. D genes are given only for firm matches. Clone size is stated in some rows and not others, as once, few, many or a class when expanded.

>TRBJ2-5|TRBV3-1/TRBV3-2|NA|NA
CASSQTRYSGGSIQETQYF
TGTGCCAGCAGCCAGACCCGCTACTCTGGTGGATCAATTCAAGAGACCCAGTACTTC
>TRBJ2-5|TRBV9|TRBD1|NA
CASSAGQGGLKTQYF
TGTGCCAGCAGCGCGGGACAGGGGGGGTTGAAGACCCAGTACTTC
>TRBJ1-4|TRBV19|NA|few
CASMIRGSNEKLFF
TGTGCCAGTATGATAAGGGGGTCTAATGAAAAACTGTTTTTT
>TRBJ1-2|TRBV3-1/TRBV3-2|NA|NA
CASSPSRSYGYTF
TGTGCCAGCAGCCCAAGCCGGTCTTATGGCTACACCTTC
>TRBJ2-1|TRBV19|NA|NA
CASSTTGPTEQFF
TGTGCCAGTAGTACTACAGGGCCGACTGAGCAGTTCTTC
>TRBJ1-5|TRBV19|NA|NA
CASIISYASNGNQPQHF
TGTGCCAGTATCATATCCTACGCCTCGAACGGCAATCAGCCCCAGCATTTT
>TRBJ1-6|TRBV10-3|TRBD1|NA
CAISEGGQEDSPLHF
TGTGCCATCAGTGAGGGGGGACAGGAGGATTCACCCCTCCACTTT
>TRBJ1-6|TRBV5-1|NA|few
CASSLGILLSPLHF
TGCGCCAGCTCACTGGGGATTTTGCTCTCACCCCTCCACTTT
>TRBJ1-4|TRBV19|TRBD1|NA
CASSKTRTGGVEKLFF
TGTGCCAGTAGTAAGACCCGGACAGGGGGAGTCGAAAAACTGTTTTTT
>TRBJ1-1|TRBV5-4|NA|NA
CASSFSRGLDTEAFF
TGTGCCAGCAGCTTCTCCCGGGGGCTAGACACTGAAGCTTTCTTT
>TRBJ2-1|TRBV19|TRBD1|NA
CASSIGQGADEQFF
TGTGCCAGTAGTATCGGACAGGGGGCCGATGAGCAGTTCTTC
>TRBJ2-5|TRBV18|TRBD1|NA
CASSPQITGGETQYF
TGTGCCAGCTCACCTCAAATCACAGGGGGAGAGACCCAGTACTTC